Following are 32 T cell receptor beta chains from one sample sequenced in a study of blood T cell repertoires in COVID-19. The repertoire was sequenced with immunoSEQ multiplex PCR; TCRdb's copy has only in-frame clones and lacks some. The profile shows 110,000 to 150,000 clones, 60% to 85% of them singletons. Input material: peripheral blood. The source is a man aged 50-60 years with active or convalescent COVID-19.

The rearrangement uses TRBV6-2 or TRBV6-3 and TRBJ2-1, with TRBD2 as a possible D gene (5 bases). The V and J ends lost 3 bases and 8 bases respectively, with 20 bases between them. Per germline, CDR1 MNHEY and CDR2 SVGEGT. The CDR3 is made up of 16 amino acids. CDR3 DNA: TGTGCCAGCAGTTATAGGACGCGGGTCCCGAGAGATGAGCAGTTCTTC. Protein product: CASSYRTRVPRDEQFF.

The V and J genes are TRBV5-1 and TRBJ2-1; D is unresolved. V dropped 0 bases and J dropped 5 bases, with 12 bases sitting between them. Looked up from germline, CDR1 is SGHRS and CDR2 is YFSETQ. The CDR3 totals 15 residues. Here the CDR3 reads CASSLDSLLNNEQFF. As DNA, the CDR3 is TGCGCCAGCAGCTTGGACTCCCTCCTTAACAATGAGCAGTTCTTC.

The chain carries TRBV30 and TRBJ1-1; 7 nucleotides line up with TRBD1. V was clipped by 2 bases and J by 6 bases; unmatched bases: 12. CDR3 length: 15 amino acids. From germline, CDR1 is GTSNPN and CDR2 SVGIG (reference sequence). The CDR3 here is CAWSLPDRESSEAFF. In DNA form, the CDR3 reads TGTGCCTGGAGTTTACCTGACAGGGAGTCGTCTGAAGCTTTCTTT.

The V call is TRBV19, the J call TRBJ1-5, with D maybe TRBD1 (6 bases). Germline CDR1 is LNHDA and CDR2 is SQIVND (reference sequence). The CDR3 is 16 amino acids. With 1 base removed from V and 6 bases from J, the gap between germline ends came to 16 bases. CDR3 sequence: CASSIVRGADGQPQHF. The DNA of the CDR3 is TGTGCCAGTAGTATAGTCAGGGGCGCGGACGGTCAGCCCCAGCATTTT.

The chain recombines TRBV28 with TRBJ2-7, with 10 nucleotides matching TRBD1. The length of the CDR3 is 14 residues. V lost 7 bases and J lost 3; bases outside the gene matches: 6. CDR1 and CDR2 from the germline V gene are MDHEN and SYDVKM. The CDR3 DNA follows: TGTGCCAGCACAAGTAGGACAGGGGGCTACGAGCAGTACTTC. This gives the protein CASTSRTGGYEQYF.

This chain connects TRBV6-1 to TRBJ1-5; TRBD1 matches 7 bases. This CDR3 region has 14 residues. Trimming removed 3 bases from V and 4 bases from J; junction bases left unmatched: 3. Germline lookup yields CDR1 MNHNS and CDR2 SASEGT. The CDR3 coding sequence is TGTGCCAGCAGTGACAGGGGGTGGAATCAGCCCCAGCATTTT. It encodes CASSDRGWNQPQHF.

V and J are TRBV7-9 and TRBJ1-2, with D possibly being TRBD1 (6 bases). Germline V gene lookup returns CDR1 SEHNR and CDR2 FQNEAQ (reference sequence). The CDR3 has 16 residues. V lost 5 bases to trimming and J lost 3 bases, with 19 bases between them. CDR3 DNA: TGTGCCAGCAGCGCCCCGGAGGCAGGGGACGACTATGGCTACACCTTC. Protein: CASSAPEAGDDYGYTF.

This clone has only a few counts. V gene TRBV24-1 combines with J gene TRBJ2-1, with D tentatively TRBD2 (6 bases). Germline V CDR1 and CDR2: KGHDR, SFDVKD. V was cut by 3 bases and J by 8 bases, with 19 bases left in between. The CDR3 covers 16 residues. The CDR3 coding sequence is TGTGCCACCAGTGATATGACGCGAAGAGGGAGGCATGAGCAGTTCTTC. It encodes CATSDMTRRGRHEQFF.

The CDR3 DNA is TGTGCCAGCAGCCAAGATCAGCGGAGATTGGCCCAGTACTTC. It yields the protein CASSQDQRRLAQYF. This sequence joins TRBV4-2 and TRBJ2-5; TRBD2 is a possible D gene (5 bases). In germline, CDR1 is LGHNA, CDR2 YNFKEQ. V lost 0 bases and J lost 9, with 14 bases in between. The CDR3 runs 14 residues.

The rearrangement uses TRBV7-3 and TRBJ2-6, with no clear D. The V and J ends lost 5 bases and 0 bases respectively, with 11 bases between them. The germline CDR1 and CDR2 sequences are SGHTA and FQGTGA. The CDR3 runs 16 residues. The DNA for the CDR3 is TGTGCCAGCAGCGCCCTAACAGCCTCTGGGGCCAACGTCCTGACTTTC. Translation gives CASSALTASGANVLTF. Supplemented by reference TRBV7-3 and TRBJ2-6, the full variable domain reads GAGVSQTPSNKVTEKGKYVELRCDPISGHTALYWYRQSLGQGPEFLIYFQGTGAADDSGLPNDRFFAVRPEGSVSTLKIQRTERGDSAVYLCASSALTASGANVLTFGAGSRLTVL.

The chain is built from TRBV27 and TRBJ2-5; D is perhaps TRBD2 (6 bases). CDR1 is MNHEY, CDR2 SMNVEV, per germline (reference sequence). The CDR3 consists of 14 residues. V was cut by 2 bases and J by 0 bases, with 7 bases left in between. CDR3: CASSLGGNQETQYF. CDR3 sequence (DNA): TGTGCCAGCAGTTTAGGCGGGAACCAAGAGACCCAGTACTTC.

The chain recombines TRBV11-3 with TRBJ2-7; D is unclear. The CDR3 is made up of 13 amino acids. V lost 2 bases to trimming and J lost 6 bases, with 11 bases between them. Germline CDR1 SGHNT, CDR2 YENEEA. CDR3 nucleotides: TGTGCCAGCAGCTTATCCCCCCCAGGCGAGCAGTACTTC. Its translation: CASSLSPPGEQYF.

This chain links TRBV28 with TRBJ2-5; possible D gene TRBD1, 5 bases. Trimming cost V 6 bases and J 5 bases, with 10 bases left between them. CDR1 and CDR2 (germline): MDHEN, SYDVKM. The CDR3 is 12 residues long. The CDR3 loop is CASSPGWETQYF. In DNA form, the CDR3 reads TGTGCCAGCAGCCCAGGGTGGGAGACCCAGTACTTC.

The chain uses TRBV27 and TRBJ1-2, with 7 positions matching TRBD1. From germline, CDR1 is MNHEY and CDR2 SMNVEV (reference sequence). After removal of 7 bases from V and 1 base from J, the junction contained 9 bases not matched to a gene. There are 15 residues in the CDR3. The CDR3 nucleotides read TGTGCCAGCAAGCAGCAGCAGGGGGTTAACTATGGCTACACCTTC. It yields the protein CASKQQQGVNYGYTF.

The V and J genes are TRBV19 and TRBJ2-3; possible D gene TRBD2, 5 bases. V lost 6 bases and J 7 bases, leaving 17 bases between the germline ends. The V gene's germline CDR1 is LNHDA and CDR2 SQIVND (reference sequence). This CDR3 contains 14 residues. The CDR3 spells CASSPGGSRYTQYF. The CDR3 DNA sequence: TGTGCCAGTAGCCCGGGCGGGTCTCGTTATACGCAGTATTTT.

This clone was counted between two and nine times. The V gene is TRBV4-1, the J gene TRBJ2-1, with D unclear. The CDR3 is made up of 14 amino acids. Germline V lookup: CDR1 MGHRA, CDR2 YSYEKL. V dropped 1 base and J dropped 7 bases, with 11 bases sitting between them. For the CDR3, the DNA is TGCGCCAGCAGCCAAGGTGGCTTGAATAATGAGCAGTTCTTC. This translates into CASSQGGLNNEQFF.

This sequence joins TRBV4-1 and TRBJ2-1; maybe TRBD1 (6 bases). The CDR3 contains 14 residues. Germline V lookup: CDR1 MGHRA, CDR2 YSYEKL. Trimming took 7 bases from V and 10 from J, leaving 20 bases between them. The CDR3 DNA follows: TGCGCCAGCACCCGCCGGCTAGAGGGGGTGGAGCAGTTCTTC. Translated: CASTRRLEGVEQFF.

The CDR3 reads CASKGARVNSNQPQHF. The CDR3 DNA sequence: TGTGCCAGTAAGGGGGCGCGCGTCAATAGCAATCAGCCCCAGCATTTT. The rearrangement joins TRBV19 to TRBJ1-5; TRBD1 agrees at 7 bases. V trimming: 7 bases; J trimming: 0 bases; junction bases outside the gene matches: 9. Looked up from germline, CDR1 is LNHDA and CDR2 is SQIVND (reference sequence). This CDR3 has 16 amino acids.

This clone was picked up a small number of times. The CDR3 sequence: CASSLDGAEGEQYF. The CDR3 nucleotides read TGCGCCAGCAGCTTGGATGGGGCAGAAGGCGAGCAGTACTTC. The V and J genes are TRBV5-1 and TRBJ2-7; TRBD1 might be the D (5 bases). Trimming left V 0 bases short and J 6 bases short, with 13 bases between. In germline, CDR1 is SGHRS, CDR2 YFSETQ. The CDR3 has 14 residues. The variable domain in full, with the rest retrieved from reference TRBV5-1 and TRBJ2-7, is KAGVTQTPRYLIKTRGQQVTLSCSPISGHRSVSWYQQTPGQGLQFLFEYFSETQRNKGNFPGRFSGRQFSNSRSEMNVSTLELGDSALYLCASSLDGAEGEQYFGPGTRLTVT.

The V and J genes are TRBV7-3 and TRBJ2-7, with D perhaps matching TRBD2 (6 bases). The CDR3 runs to 14 residues. The V gene's germline CDR1 is SGHTA and CDR2 FQGTGA. V was pared by 5 bases and J by 3 bases, with 14 bases between. CDR3 nucleotides: TGTGCCAGCAGCGCCTTCGGAGGGCACTACGAGCAGTACTTC. Its translation is CASSAFGGHYEQYF.

This chain uses TRBV7-6 with TRBJ2-7; 7 nucleotides match TRBD1. Germline V gives CDR1 SGHVS, CDR2 FNYEAQ. The CDR3 is 15 residues long. Unmatched junction bases numbered 8, after V lost 4 bases and J lost 2 bases. In DNA form, the CDR3 reads TGTGCCAGCAGCTCTTCTACCGGGACAGCCTACGAGCAGTACTTC. Residues: CASSSSTGTAYEQYF.

This clone showed up just once. V and J are TRBV9 and TRBJ2-1, with no clear D. V was shortened by 1 base and J by 12 bases, with 20 bases between the two germline ends. CDR3 length: 15 residues. Germline V gene sequence: CDR1 SGDLS, CDR2 YYNGEE. The CDR3 sequence: CASSVQSAFTSGQFF. CDR3 DNA: TGTGCCAGCAGCGTACAGTCAGCATTTACATCGGGGCAGTTCTTC.

This sequence joins TRBV6-6 and TRBJ2-1; 13 bases are shared with TRBD2. This CDR3 comprises 15 residues. Germline V gives CDR1 MNHNY, CDR2 SVGAGI (reference sequence). The V gene end was trimmed by 6 bases and the J gene end by 9 bases; junction bases not matched to a gene: 8. As DNA, the CDR3 is TGTGCCAGCAGAACTCAGGGACTAGCGGGAACTGAGCAGTTCTTC. Protein product: CASRTQGLAGTEQFF.

With respect to this clone: This specimen includes other DNA sequences encoding the same CDR3. The chain uses TRBV9 and TRBJ2-1; 7 bases agree with TRBD2. With V trimmed by 0 bases and J by 3 bases, 3 bases remained unmatched. The germline CDR1 and CDR2 sequences are SGDLS and YYNGEE. There are 15 residues in the CDR3. The CDR3 DNA follows: TGTGCCAGCAGCGTAGTGGGCGGGAGCTACAATGAGCAGTTCTTC. This translates into CASSVVGGSYNEQFF.

The chain has TRBV5-4 and TRBJ2-3, with D possibly TRBD2 on 5 matching bases. The germline V and J ends were trimmed by 4 bases and 1 base, with 7 bases remaining between them. The CDR3 spans 13 residues. The germline V gene has CDR1 SGHNT and CDR2 YYREEE (reference sequence). This CDR3 reads CASSAAGTDTQYF. The CDR3 bases are TGTGCCAGCAGCGCAGCGGGCACAGATACGCAGTATTTT.

This chain joins TRBV28 and TRBJ1-4, with a tentative D call TRBD1 (5 bases). This CDR3 comprises 15 residues. V was trimmed by 2 bases and J by 8 bases, leaving 15 bases between them. Per germline, CDR1 MDHEN and CDR2 SYDVKM. The CDR3 loop reads CASSLEGREGEKLFF. The CDR3 DNA follows: TGTGCCAGCAGTTTAGAGGGCAGGGAGGGGGAAAAACTGTTTTTT.

This clone came up once. The chain has TRBV5-3 and TRBJ2-5, with D possibly being TRBD1 (6 bases). TRBV5-3 is marked as an open reading frame, function uncertain. The CDR3 length is 15 residues. The V and J ends lost 0 bases and 4 bases respectively, with 13 bases between them. This chain's CDR3 is CARSLGRSRGETQYF. CDR3 DNA: TGTGCCAGAAGCTTGGGCCGTAGCAGGGGAGAGACCCAGTACTTC.

V usage is TRBV15 and J usage is TRBJ1-1, with D possibly TRBD1 on 6 matching bases. The CDR3 sequence is 14 residues long. V lost 3 bases to trimming and J lost 6 bases, with 14 bases between them. The germline CDR1 and CDR2 sequences are LNHNV and YYDKDF (reference sequence). The CDR3 nucleotides are TGTGCCACCAGCAGTGGACAGACATCGGCTGAAGCTTTCTTT. It translates to CATSSGQTSAEAFF.

V is TRBV19 and J is TRBJ2-1; 12 nucleotides line up with TRBD2. Trimming took 4 bases from V and 6 from J; bases not matched to a gene: 1. Germline values: CDR1 LNHDA, CDR2 SQIVND (reference sequence). The CDR3 has 14 amino acids. For the CDR3, the DNA is TGTGCCAGTAGTAGACTAGCGGGAGTCAATGAGCAGTTCTTC. This sequence encodes CASSRLAGVNEQFF.

The J gene is TRBJ1-6, the V gene TRBV5-1; D may be TRBD1 (6 bases). The CDR3 loop spans 16 amino acids. V gave up 4 bases and J gave up 7 bases, with 18 bases separating them. Germline V lookup: CDR1 SGHRS, CDR2 YFSETQ. In DNA form, the CDR3 reads TGCGCCAGCAGCCCCTCAGGGGACATATGGAATTCACCCCTCCACTTT. Translated, it gives CASSPSGDIWNSPLHF.

The genes are TRBV7-7 and TRBJ2-3; TRBD1 aligns across 10 bases. V was clipped by 5 bases and J by 2 bases; unmatched bases: 4. Germline values: CDR1 SSHAT, CDR2 FNYEAQ (reference sequence). This CDR3 has 15 amino acids. The CDR3 DNA reads as TGTGCCAGCAGCAGCGGGACAGGGGACACAGATACGCAGTATTTT. Translated: CASSSGTGDTDTQYF.

The gene calls are TRBV19 and TRBJ2-6; D gene uncertain. V gave up 3 bases and J gave up 0 bases, with 9 bases separating them. This CDR3 comprises 16 residues. Germline lookup yields CDR1 LNHDA and CDR2 SQIVND (reference sequence). CDR3 in amino acids: CASSIPTRSGANVLTF. CDR3 nucleotide sequence: TGTGCCAGTAGTATCCCGACACGCTCTGGGGCCAACGTCCTGACTTTC.